This TCR beta chain was captured in a study of T cell responses to AZD1222 COVID-19 vaccine. Produced via immunoSEQ multiplex PCR; TCRdb's table is partial and in-frame only. The repertoire holds 100,000 or so clones, with 82% as singletons. This clonotype originated in an adult in good health. This specimen consisted of peripheral blood, obtained on day 0 of AZD1222 vaccination.

This chain's CDR3 is CASSFPGLDLNEQFF. CDR3 nucleotides: TGTGCCAGCAGCTTCCCGGGACTAGATCTTAATGAGCAGTTCTTC. The chain is built from TRBV5-4 and TRBJ2-1, with 8 bases lining up with TRBD2. CDR3 length: 15 residues. J lost 7 bases, V lost 2 bases, and 8 bases had no gene match. Germline V lookup: CDR1 SGHNT, CDR2 YYREEE (reference sequence).